This TCR beta chain originates from a study of T cell responses to AZD1222 COVID-19 vaccine. Sequencing was performed with immunoSEQ multiplex PCR; in TCRdb, only in-frame clones are kept and a portion is missing. Of around 100,000 clones in the sample, about 87% were seen once. Germline V CDR1 and CDR2: SGHVS, FQNEAQ. This CDR3 spans 18 amino acids. Losses at the gene ends were 1 base for V and 4 bases for J; bases not matched to a gene: 14. This material consisted of peripheral blood, taken on day 0 of AZD1222 vaccination. The receptor comes from an adult in good health. The V gene is TRBV7-8, the J gene TRBJ2-3; TRBD2 matches at 7 bases. The CDR3 region is CASSLEDQGGIGPDTQYF. The CDR3 nucleotides read TGTGCCAGCAGCTTAGAAGACCAGGGAGGGATAGGGCCAGATACGCAGTATTTT.